These 27 T cell receptor beta chains originate from one sample sequenced in a study of cytomegalovirus exposure and HLA in healthy donors. In the PCR, 60 Vbeta and 13 Jbeta primers were used. Profiled with immunoSEQ multiplex PCR; TCRdb holds only in-frame clones, not every one. This sample carries approximately 280,000 clones, approximately 90% of them seen once, and the ten largest clones take around 4.2%. Sequencing used PBMCs. The source of these receptors is a man aged 35 to 55 in good health and CMV-seropositive.

This clone was detected a few times. The chain recombines TRBV7-9 with TRBJ1-3; no firm D call. V was pared by 2 bases and J by 2 bases, with 10 bases between. This CDR3 is built from 15 residues. Per the germline V gene, CDR1 is SEHNR and CDR2 is FQNEAQ (reference sequence). The CDR3 region is CASSLSYLPGNTIYF. The CDR3 coding sequence is TGTGCCAGCAGCTTATCTTACTTACCTGGAAACACCATATATTTT. Drawing the rest from reference TRBV7-9 and TRBJ1-3, the complete variable domain is DTGVSQNPRHKITKRGQNVTFRCDPISEHNRLYWYRQTLGQGPEFLTYFQNEAQLEKSRLLSDRFSAERPKGSFSTLEIQRTEQGDSAMYLCASSLSYLPGNTIYFGEGSWLTVV.

The gene calls are TRBV9 and TRBJ1-4; D remains unclear. This CDR3 spans 15 amino acids. Trimming cost V 3 bases and J 7 bases, with 16 bases left between them. Germline CDR1 and CDR2: SGDLS and YYNGEE. DNA for the CDR3: TGTGCCAGCAGCGCAGCGGGAAATAGCCGTGAAAAACTGTTTTTT. Translated, it gives CASSAAGNSREKLFF.

This clone was counted a few times. The V call is TRBV5-4, the J call TRBJ2-1, with a tentative D call TRBD2 (6 bases). V was cut by 2 bases and J by 9 bases, with 9 bases left in between. Germline V gene data show CDR1 as SGHNT and CDR2 as YYREEE (reference sequence). This CDR3 contains 12 residues. This CDR3 reads CASSFTGVEQFF. The DNA for the CDR3 is TGTGCCAGCAGCTTTACGGGAGTTGAGCAGTTCTTC.

The chain combines TRBV30 with TRBJ2-2; D may be TRBD2 (5 bases). The CDR3 extends over 14 amino acids. With 0 bases removed from V and 1 base from J, the gap between germline ends came to 6 bases. Germline assignment: CDR1 GTSNPN and CDR2 SVGIG (reference sequence). The CDR3 DNA sequence: TGTGCCTGGAGTGTCGGGGTGAACACCGGGGAGCTGTTTTTT. Translated: CAWSVGVNTGELFF.

This rearrangement joins TRBV19 to TRBJ2-5; maybe TRBD1 (7 bases). Trimming removed 7 bases at V and 3 bases at J, with 18 bases between. The CDR3 has 15 amino acids. CDR1 and CDR2 (germline): LNHDA, SQIVND (reference sequence). This CDR3 reads CASTPGGTAKETQYF. In nucleotides, the CDR3 is TGTGCCAGTACCCCAGGGGGGACAGCTAAAGAGACCCAGTACTTC.

The chain employs TRBV6-5 and TRBJ1-1, with TRBD1 as a possible D gene (5 bases). This CDR3 has 16 residues. CDR1 and CDR2 (germline): MNHEY, SVGAGI. Trimming stripped 0 bases from V and 0 bases from J, with 11 bases between. The CDR3 region is CASSYSETALNTEAFF. The CDR3 nucleotides read TGTGCCAGCAGTTACTCGGAGACAGCGTTGAACACTGAAGCTTTCTTT.

The chain recombines TRBV4-3 with TRBJ2-1, with D perhaps TRBD2 (5 bases). The CDR3 consists of 14 residues. Germline assignment: CDR1 LGHNA and CDR2 YSLEER. V lost 0 bases to trimming and J lost 9 bases, with 12 bases between them. CDR3 residues: CASSQDSGRFEQFF. The CDR3 nucleotides are TGCGCCAGCAGCCAAGATAGTGGGAGATTTGAGCAGTTCTTC.

The chain combines TRBV5-6 with TRBJ1-2; possible D gene TRBD1, 6 bases. With 1 base removed from V and 4 bases from J, the gap between germline ends came to 14 bases. Germline V gives CDR1 SGHDT, CDR2 YYEEEE. The CDR3 sequence is 15 residues long. The CDR3 DNA follows: TGTGCCAGCAGCTTGACTTCAACAGGGTTCTATGGCTACACCTTC. Its protein is CASSLTSTGFYGYTF.

As concerns this clone: The same CDR3 can be traced to other DNA sequences in this sample. The gene calls are TRBV2 and TRBJ2-7; 7 nucleotides agree with TRBD2. The CDR3 runs to 12 residues. Trimming cost V 7 bases and J 2 bases; bases outside gene matches: 2. CDR1 is SNHLY, CDR2 FYNNEI, per germline. This CDR3 reads CASNRGAYEQYF. CDR3 nucleotide sequence: TGTGCCAGCAACCGGGGGGCCTACGAGCAGTACTTC. The entire variable domain, with the rest obtained from reference TRBV2 and TRBJ2-7, is as follows: EPEVTQTPSHQVTQMGQEVILRCVPISNHLYFYWYRQILGQKVEFLVSFYNNEISEKSEIFDDQFSVERPDGSNFTLKIRSTKLEDSAMYFCASNRGAYEQYFGPGTRLTVT.

J is TRBJ2-1 and V is TRBV27; D might be TRBD2 (5 bases). V was shortened by 5 bases and J by 6 bases, with 8 bases between the two germline ends. Germline CDR1 and CDR2: MNHEY and SMNVEV (reference sequence). There are 12 residues in the CDR3. CDR3 nucleotide sequence: TGTGCCAGCAGTCCTGGACTCAATGAGCAGTTCTTC. Translating gives CASSPGLNEQFF.

This rearrangement joins TRBV7-3 to TRBJ1-2, with D maybe TRBD1 (5 bases). Germline V lookup: CDR1 SGHTA, CDR2 FQGTGA. This CDR3 has 15 residues. V lost 4 bases to trimming and J lost 8 bases, with 20 bases between them. CDR3 DNA sequence: TGTGCCAGCAGCTCTTCCGGTGGGGGGAAGGACGGCTACACCTTC. Amino acid sequence: CASSSSGGGKDGYTF.

Comments on this clone: Distinct nucleotide sequences in the sample also encode this CDR3. This sequence joins TRBV2 and TRBJ2-7; the match to TRBD2 covers 12 bases. The CDR3 contains 14 residues. With 6 bases clipped from V and 4 bases from J, the junction kept 4 bases outside the gene matches. Germline-derived CDR1 and CDR2 are SNHLY and FYNNEI. DNA of the CDR3: TGTGCCAGCAGGCCGGGACTAGCGGGTTACGAGCAGTACTTC. Its protein is CASRPGLAGYEQYF.

This chain uses TRBV28 with TRBJ2-7, with unresolved D. V lost 3 bases, J lost 0 bases, and 9 bases lay in between. Germline CDR1 MDHEN, CDR2 SYDVKM. The CDR3 has 14 residues. The CDR3 region is CASSLTASSYEQYF. CDR3 DNA sequence: TGTGCCAGCAGTTTGACGGCTAGCTCCTACGAGCAGTACTTC. The whole variable domain, filled in from reference TRBV28 and TRBJ2-7, reads DVKVTQSSRYLVKRTGEKVFLECVQDMDHENMFWYRQDPGLGLRLIYFSYDVKMKEKGDIPEGYSVSREKKERFSLILESASTNQTSMYLCASSLTASSYEQYFGPGTRLTVT.

The genes are TRBV7-9 and TRBJ2-3, with a possible D match to TRBD2 (6 bases). V was trimmed by 5 bases and J by 0 bases, leaving 12 bases between them. Germline CDR1 reads SEHNR; CDR2 reads FQNEAQ (reference sequence). The length of the CDR3 is 15 residues. CDR3: CASSPSEGSTDTQYF. In DNA, the CDR3 is TGTGCCAGCAGCCCCTCGGAGGGAAGCACAGATACGCAGTATTTT.

V and J are TRBV28 and TRBJ2-1; TRBD2 matches 10 bases. CDR3 length: 15 amino acids. V gave up 6 bases and J gave up 5 bases; unmatched junction bases: 7. The germline V gene has CDR1 MDHEN and CDR2 SYDVKM. The CDR3 spells CASSGTGTSDNEQFF. The CDR3 bases are TGTGCCAGCAGCGGAACCGGGACTAGCGACAATGAGCAGTTCTTC.

This chain uses TRBV19 with TRBJ2-7, with a tentative D call TRBD2 (6 bases). The V gene's germline CDR1 is LNHDA and CDR2 SQIVND (reference sequence). V was shortened by 5 bases and J by 7 bases, with 15 bases between the two germline ends. There are 13 residues in the CDR3. The CDR3 reads CASSARRAGEQYF. In nucleotides, the CDR3 is TGTGCCAGTAGTGCTCGGAGGGCCGGTGAGCAGTACTTC.

As concerns this clone: Compared with germline, one end of the junction differs, possibly owing to a read error. The genes are TRBV7-9 and TRBJ1-1; D gene ambiguous. Germline assignment: CDR1 SEHNR and CDR2 FQNEAQ (reference sequence). There are 15 residues in the CDR3. The CDR3 region has the DNA TGTTCCAGCAGCCCCCCTAATCGTGGGCACACTGAAGCTTTCTTT. Translated, it gives CSSSPPNRGHTEAFF.

The V gene is TRBV29-1, the J gene TRBJ2-7; 12 bases line up with TRBD1. This CDR3 has 15 residues. The trim removed 3 bases at V and 9 bases at J, leaving 12 bases unmatched. From germline, CDR1 is SQVTM and CDR2 ANQGSEA. Here the CDR3 reads CSVDTGQGALSGQYF. The CDR3 nucleotides read TGCAGCGTTGATACGGGACAGGGGGCTCTAAGTGGGCAGTACTTC.

The J gene is TRBJ2-5, the V gene TRBV5-1, with 15 positions matching TRBD2. This CDR3 region has 17 residues. V lost 4 bases and J lost 2; bases outside the gene matches: 6. Germline V gives CDR1 SGHRS, CDR2 YFSETQ. The CDR3 DNA is TGCGCCAGCAGCGTAGGACTAGCGGGGGGGATACAAGAGACCCAGTACTTC. Amino acids: CASSVGLAGGIQETQYF.

This clone was counted a few times. This chain connects TRBV6-5 to TRBJ2-5, with D perhaps matching TRBD2 (8 bases). The CDR3 sequence is 15 residues long. V lost 6 bases to trimming and J lost 9 bases, with 23 bases between them. CDR1 is MNHEY and CDR2 is SVGAGI in the germline V gene. CDR3 bases: TGTGCCAGCAGCAGGGGGGAAGGCGAAGCGGGGGCCCAGTACTTC. It encodes CASSRGEGEAGAQYF.

The V and J genes are TRBV27 and TRBJ2-7; 9 nucleotides line up with TRBD2. The germline V gene encodes CDR1 MNHEY and CDR2 SMNVEV (reference sequence). The CDR3 consists of 15 residues. The junction had 9 bases not matched to a gene; V was cut back by 3 bases and J by 6 bases. The CDR3 sequence is CASSFGAGGPGEQYF. CDR3 nucleotide sequence: TGTGCCAGCAGTTTTGGGGCGGGAGGGCCGGGCGAGCAGTACTTC.

This chain joins TRBV2 and TRBJ2-6; TRBD2 might be the D (7 bases). CDR1 and CDR2 from the germline V gene are SNHLY and FYNNEI. V was clipped by 9 bases and J by 0 bases, with 15 bases between them. This CDR3 has 16 amino acids. The CDR3 loop is CASGRGGNSGANVLTF. The DNA of the CDR3 is TGTGCCAGTGGGAGGGGGGGCAACTCTGGGGCCAACGTCCTGACTTTC.

This clone was seen only a few times. The chain links TRBV11-2 to TRBJ2-5; 12 nucleotides agree with TRBD2. V lost 5 bases to trimming and J lost 2 bases; unmatched junction nucleotides: 6. The germline V gene encodes CDR1 SGHAT and CDR2 FQNNGV. This CDR3 region has 16 residues. The CDR3 loop reads CASSPGLAGPQETQYF. CDR3 nucleotide sequence: TGTGCCAGCAGCCCCGGACTAGCGGGGCCACAAGAGACCCAGTACTTC. Supplemented by reference TRBV11-2 and TRBJ2-5, the full variable domain reads EAGVAQSPRYKIIEKRQSVAFWCNPISGHATLYWYQQILGQGPKLLIQFQNNGVVDDSQLPKDRFSAERLKGVDSTLKIQPAKLEDSAVYLCASSPGLAGPQETQYFGPGTRLLVL.

The genes are TRBV20-1 and TRBJ2-1; TRBD2 might be the D (6 bases). The length of the CDR3 is 11 residues. From germline, CDR1 is DFQATT and CDR2 SNEGSKA (reference sequence). Deletions cut 3 bases from V and 9 bases from J, with 9 bases between. The CDR3 nucleotides read TGCAGTGCTAGCGGGGGAGTTGAGCAGTTCTTC. Its protein is CSASGGVEQFF.

The chain uses TRBV5-1 and TRBJ2-7; TRBD1 matches at 10 bases. CDR3 size: 14 residues. The germline V gene encodes CDR1 SGHRS and CDR2 YFSETQ. V lost 3 bases, J lost 7 bases, and 7 bases stayed unmatched. The CDR3 region has the DNA TGCGCCAGCAGCTCACGACAGGGGGCAGGGGAGCAGTACTTC. Translated, it gives CASSSRQGAGEQYF.

The chain employs TRBV19 and TRBJ2-1; D is perhaps TRBD2 (5 bases). V dropped 3 bases and J dropped 6 bases, with 15 bases sitting between them. The CDR3 is 15 amino acids. The V gene's germline CDR1 is LNHDA and CDR2 SQIVND (reference sequence). The CDR3 loop is CASSINFHGVNEQFF. The CDR3 DNA is TGTGCCAGTAGTATTAACTTCCACGGGGTCAATGAGCAGTTCTTC.

The rearrangement links TRBV7-3 to TRBJ1-5, with D perhaps matching TRBD1 (5 bases). The CDR3 runs to 14 residues. Between the trimmed V and J ends, which lost 4 bases and 2 bases, there was a span of 9 bases. Germline lookup yields CDR1 SGHTA and CDR2 FQGTGA. The CDR3 here is CASSWGDGNQPQHF. The CDR3, as DNA: TGTGCCAGCAGCTGGGGGGACGGCAATCAGCCCCAGCATTTT.